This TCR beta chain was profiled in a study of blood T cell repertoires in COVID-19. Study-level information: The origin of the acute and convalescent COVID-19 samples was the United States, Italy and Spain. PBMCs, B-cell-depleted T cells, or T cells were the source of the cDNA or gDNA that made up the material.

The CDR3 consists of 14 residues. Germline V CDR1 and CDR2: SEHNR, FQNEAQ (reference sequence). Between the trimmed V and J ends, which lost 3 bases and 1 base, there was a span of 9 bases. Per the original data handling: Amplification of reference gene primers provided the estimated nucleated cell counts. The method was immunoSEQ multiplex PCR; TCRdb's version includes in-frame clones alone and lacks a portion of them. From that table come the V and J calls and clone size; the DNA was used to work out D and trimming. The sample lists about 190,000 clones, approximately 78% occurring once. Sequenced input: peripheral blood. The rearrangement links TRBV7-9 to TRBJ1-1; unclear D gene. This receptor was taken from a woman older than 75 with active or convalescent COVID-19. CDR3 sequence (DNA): TGTGCCAGCAGCTTTGGACTCTCGAACACTGAAGCTTTCTTT. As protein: CASSFGLSNTEAFF.